These 21 T cell receptor beta chains were all obtained from the same sample, sequenced in a study of cytomegalovirus exposure and HLA in healthy donors. PCR primers comprised 60 Vbeta and 13 Jbeta primers. Repertoires were generated with immunoSEQ multiplex PCR, while TCRdb's copy carries only in-frame clones and drops some. Seen here are some 210,000 clones, roughly 76% observed once, and the top ten hold 2.1%. What was sequenced was PBMCs. The receptors shown here come from a woman aged 30 to 39 in good health and CMV-seropositive.

V and J are TRBV5-1 and TRBJ1-4; the D gene is possibly TRBD1 (5 bases). V lost 0 bases to trimming and J lost 0 bases, with 12 bases between them. This CDR3 comprises 17 residues. Per the germline V gene, CDR1 is SGHRS and CDR2 is YFSETQ. The CDR3: CASSLDIGAATNEKLFF. The CDR3 DNA reads TGCGCCAGCAGCTTGGATATAGGGGCTGCAACTAATGAAAAACTGTTTTTT.

The chain combines TRBV5-1 with TRBJ2-2; D remains ambiguous. Germline V gives CDR1 SGHRS, CDR2 YFSETQ. V was pared by 0 bases and J by 3 bases, with 9 bases between. There are 15 residues in the CDR3. Written as DNA, the CDR3 is TGCGCCAGCAGCTTGGCTCTATCGGACACCGGGGAGCTGTTTTTT. Protein sequence: CASSLALSDTGELFF. Drawing the rest from reference TRBV5-1 and TRBJ2-2, the complete variable domain is KAGVTQTPRYLIKTRGQQVTLSCSPISGHRSVSWYQQTPGQGLQFLFEYFSETQRNKGNFPGRFSGRQFSNSRSEMNVSTLELGDSALYLCASSLALSDTGELFFGEGSRLTVL.

This chain joins TRBV4-2 and TRBJ2-5; possibly TRBD2 for D (7 bases). The CDR3 covers 15 residues. Germline values: CDR1 LGHNA, CDR2 YNFKEQ. Trimming pared 3 bases from V and 1 base from J, leaving 12 bases between. The CDR3 sequence is CASSQARGAQETQYF. The CDR3 region has the DNA TGTGCCAGCAGCCAGGCTCGGGGGGCCCAAGAGACCCAGTACTTC.

The chain employs TRBV5-1 and TRBJ1-5, with D tentatively TRBD1 (6 bases). This CDR3 region has 16 residues. CDR1 is SGHRS, CDR2 YFSETQ, per germline. V lost 4 bases and J 2 bases, leaving 16 bases between the germline ends. The CDR3 coding sequence is TGCGCCAGCAGCCCAACAGGGTCTTCTGGCAATCAGCCCCAGCATTTT. It encodes CASSPTGSSGNQPQHF.

This clone was counted once. The chain carries TRBV19 and TRBJ2-6, with 8 bases fitting TRBD2. Losses at the gene ends were 6 bases for V and 4 bases for J; bases not matched to a gene: 8. The CDR3 loop spans 16 amino acids. The germline V gene encodes CDR1 LNHDA and CDR2 SQIVND (reference sequence). CDR3 region: CASRLAGRRGANVLTF. CDR3 sequence (DNA): TGTGCCAGTAGGCTAGCGGGCCGGCGGGGGGCCAACGTCCTGACTTTC.

This clone was recorded once. This rearrangement joins TRBV15 to TRBJ1-1; tentative D call: TRBD1 (5 bases). The CDR3 runs 13 residues. The germline gives CDR1 LNHNV, CDR2 YYDKDF (reference sequence). Deletions cut 11 bases from V and 4 bases from J, with 17 bases between. The DNA for the CDR3 is TGTGCCTCCCAGGGTTTTGCAGGCACTGAAGCTTTCTTT. Encoded protein: CASQGFAGTEAFF.

This sequence joins TRBV9 and TRBJ2-7; D might be TRBD2 (6 bases). V was trimmed by 3 bases and J by 3 bases, leaving 13 bases between them. Germline assignment: CDR1 SGDLS and CDR2 YYNGEE. This CDR3 contains 14 residues. This CDR3 is CASSAGSTGYEQYF. As DNA, the CDR3 is TGTGCCAGCAGCGCCGGGAGCACGGGCTACGAGCAGTACTTC.

This clone has only a few counts. V usage is TRBV5-1 and J usage is TRBJ2-6, with 7 positions matching TRBD1. The CDR3 contains 18 residues. V lost 6 bases to trimming and J lost 0 bases; unmatched junction nucleotides: 12. In germline, CDR1 is SGHRS, CDR2 YFSETQ. The CDR3 protein is CASNPVGTATSGANVLTF. In DNA, the CDR3 is TGCGCCAGCAACCCAGTAGGGACAGCGACCTCTGGGGCCAACGTCCTGACTTTC.

The chain uses TRBV13 and TRBJ1-5; D is uncertain. Trimming took 3 bases from V and 5 from J, leaving 5 bases between them. The CDR3 is 12 amino acids. The germline V gene has CDR1 PRHDT and CDR2 FYEKMQ (reference sequence). DNA for the CDR3: TGTGCCAGCAGCTTGAGTGATCAGCCCCAGCATTTT. As protein: CASSLSDQPQHF.

This clone was seen more than once but under ten times. The J gene is TRBJ2-2, the V gene TRBV2; 13 bases agree with TRBD2. V lost 4 bases and J lost 4; bases outside the gene matches: 0. Germline V gives CDR1 SNHLY, CDR2 FYNNEI. This CDR3 region has 15 residues. The CDR3 loop is CASSGTSGSTGELFF. The CDR3 DNA reads TGTGCCAGCAGTGGGACTAGCGGGAGCACCGGGGAGCTGTTTTTT.

V gene TRBV18 combines with J gene TRBJ2-7; 8 positions agree with TRBD1. The CDR3 runs to 13 residues. J gave up 6 bases and V 3 bases, and 4 bases lay outside the gene matches. CDR1 is KGHSH and CDR2 is LQKENI in the germline V gene. The CDR3, as DNA: TGTGCCAGCTCACCGATTACAGGGGGCGAGCAGTACTTC. This encodes CASSPITGGEQYF.

The V call is TRBV27, the J call TRBJ2-1; D unclear. Per germline, CDR1 MNHEY and CDR2 SMNVEV (reference sequence). The CDR3 is 17 residues long. V was pared by 4 bases and J by 0 bases, with 16 bases between. CDR3 sequence reads: CASSSYLGLSSYNEQFF. The CDR3 nucleotides read TGTGCCAGCAGTTCATATCTCGGGTTAAGCTCCTACAATGAGCAGTTCTTC.

The V gene is TRBV9, the J gene TRBJ2-1; 7 bases fit TRBD1. Germline CDR1 SGDLS, CDR2 YYNGEE. CDR3 size: 14 residues. The V and J ends lost 4 bases and 4 bases, in that order; junction bases with no gene match: 5. CDR3 bases: TGTGCCAGCAGCATACGGGACAGATACAATGAGCAGTTCTTC. This gives the protein CASSIRDRYNEQFF. Filled out from reference TRBV9 and TRBJ2-1, the complete variable domain reads DSGVTQTPKHLITATGQRVTLRCSPRSGDLSVYWYQQSLDQGLQFLIQYYNGEERAKGNILERFSAQQFPDLHSELNLSSLELGDSALYFCASSIRDRYNEQFFGPGTRLTVL.

The rearrangement links TRBV19 to TRBJ1-6; D perhaps matches TRBD1 (6 bases). Germline V CDR1 and CDR2: LNHDA, SQIVND (reference sequence). V shed 3 bases and J shed 9 bases, with 21 bases lying between them. This CDR3 is 17 amino acids long. The CDR3 nucleotides are TGTGCCAGTAGTATGGAACATCAGGGGAGTCGGGGTTCACCCCTCCACTTT. Protein product: CASSMEHQGSRGSPLHF.

The rearrangement uses TRBV29-1 and TRBJ2-3; TRBD2 agrees at 8 bases. The CDR3 covers 17 residues. Germline values: CDR1 SQVTM, CDR2 ANQGSEA. Trimming took 1 base from V and 4 from J; bases not matched to a gene: 13. CDR3 DNA sequence: TGCAGCGTTGAAGGCCCGGGGGGGCCTGGAGCTTCAGATACGCAGTATTTT. Translated: CSVEGPGGPGASDTQYF.

The rearrangement uses TRBV2 and TRBJ1-6; 12 bases map to TRBD1. Germline V gives CDR1 SNHLY, CDR2 FYNNEI. The CDR3 is 15 residues long. The V and J ends lost 6 bases and 5 bases, in that order; junction bases with no gene match: 2. The CDR3 DNA reads as TGTGCCAGCAGGGGGGACAGGGGGCATAATTCACCCCTCCACTTT. This translates into CASRGDRGHNSPLHF.

The J gene is TRBJ1-2, the V gene TRBV7-6; D is uncertain. The germline V gene encodes CDR1 SGHVS and CDR2 FNYEAQ. This CDR3 spans 16 amino acids. With 1 base removed from V and 3 bases from J, the gap between germline ends came to 15 bases. The CDR3 here is CASSLGVRGVDYGYTF. The DNA of the CDR3 is TGTGCCAGCAGCTTAGGTGTTCGGGGTGTTGACTATGGCTACACCTTC.

The gene calls are TRBV28 and TRBJ1-3, with 9 nucleotides matching TRBD1. V shed 6 bases and J 4 bases; nucleotides not matched to a gene: 7. This CDR3 is 15 amino acids long. The germline CDR1 and CDR2 sequences are MDHEN and SYDVKM. The CDR3 region is CASSKQGARGNTIYF. CDR3 nucleotide sequence: TGTGCCAGCAGCAAACAGGGGGCGAGAGGAAACACCATATATTTT.

The J gene is TRBJ1-2, the V gene TRBV5-8; 8 bases map to TRBD1. CDR3 length: 18 residues. With V trimmed by 2 bases and J by 8 bases, 20 bases remained unmatched. The germline V gene has CDR1 SGHTS and CDR2 YDEGEE. CDR3 DNA sequence: TGTGCCAGCAGCTTTCCCCGCCGGGACAGGAGAACATTTGGAGGCTACACCTTC. Translating gives CASSFPRRDRRTFGGYTF.

J is TRBJ2-7 and V is TRBV5-1; TRBD2 matches 12 bases. The V segment lost 4 bases and the J segment 4 bases; nucleotides outside the gene matches: 18. This CDR3 contains 19 residues. CDR1 and CDR2 (germline): SGHRS, YFSETQ. The CDR3 DNA follows: TGCGCCAGCAGCCTCTACCGACTAGCGGGGGCAAACATCTTGTACGAGCAGTACTTC. It codes for CASSLYRLAGANILYEQYF. The complete variable domain, with remaining parts taken from reference TRBV5-1 and TRBJ2-7, reads KAGVTQTPRYLIKTRGQQVTLSCSPISGHRSVSWYQQTPGQGLQFLFEYFSETQRNKGNFPGRFSGRQFSNSRSEMNVSTLELGDSALYLCASSLYRLAGANILYEQYFGPGTRLTVT.

The chain joins TRBV19 to TRBJ2-5; D is perhaps TRBD2 (5 bases). V lost 3 bases and J lost 1, with 9 bases in between. The CDR3 consists of 14 residues. The germline CDR1 and CDR2 sequences are LNHDA and SQIVND (reference sequence). CDR3 coding DNA: TGTGCCAGTAGTATGGACTTTTTCCAAGAGACCCAGTACTTC. Protein sequence: CASSMDFFQETQYF.